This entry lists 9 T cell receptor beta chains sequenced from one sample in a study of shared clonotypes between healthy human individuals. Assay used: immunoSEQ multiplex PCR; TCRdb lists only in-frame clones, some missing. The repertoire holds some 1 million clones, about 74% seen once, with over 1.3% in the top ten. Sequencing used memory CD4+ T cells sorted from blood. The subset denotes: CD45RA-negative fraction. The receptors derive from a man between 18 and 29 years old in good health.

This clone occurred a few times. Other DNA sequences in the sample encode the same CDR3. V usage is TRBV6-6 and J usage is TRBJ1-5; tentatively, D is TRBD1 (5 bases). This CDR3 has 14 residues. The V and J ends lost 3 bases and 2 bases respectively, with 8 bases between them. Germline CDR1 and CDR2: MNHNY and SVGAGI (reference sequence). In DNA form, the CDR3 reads TGTGCCAGCAGTTATAGAGGGGGCAATCAGCCCCAGCATTTT. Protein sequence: CASSYRGGNQPQHF.

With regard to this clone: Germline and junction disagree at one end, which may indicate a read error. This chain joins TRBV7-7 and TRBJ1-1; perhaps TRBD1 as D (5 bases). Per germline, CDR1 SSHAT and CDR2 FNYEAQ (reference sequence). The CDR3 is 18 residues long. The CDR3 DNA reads TGTGCTAGCAGCAATCCGGTCCCCGGCGCAGGGTTTGCCACTGAAGCTTTCTTT. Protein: CASSNPVPGAGFATEAFF.

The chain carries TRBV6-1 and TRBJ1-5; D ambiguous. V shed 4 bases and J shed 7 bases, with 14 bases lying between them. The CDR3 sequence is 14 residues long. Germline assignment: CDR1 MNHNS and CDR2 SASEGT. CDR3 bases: TGTGCCAGCAGTGGCTGGACCCAAGGGCAGCCCCAGCATTTT. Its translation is CASSGWTQGQPQHF.

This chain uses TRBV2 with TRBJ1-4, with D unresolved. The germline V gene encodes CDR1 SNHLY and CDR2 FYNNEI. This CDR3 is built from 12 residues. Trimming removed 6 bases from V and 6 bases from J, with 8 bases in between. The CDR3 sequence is CASRSNDEKLFF. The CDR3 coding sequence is TGTGCCAGCAGATCCAATGATGAAAAACTGTTTTTT.

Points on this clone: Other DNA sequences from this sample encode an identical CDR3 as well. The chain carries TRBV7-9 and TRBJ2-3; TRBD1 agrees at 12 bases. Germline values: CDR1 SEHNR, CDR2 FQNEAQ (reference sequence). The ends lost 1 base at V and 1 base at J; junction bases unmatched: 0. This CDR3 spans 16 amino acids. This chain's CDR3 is CASSLGDRGRTDTQYF. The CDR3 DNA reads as TGTGCCAGCAGCTTAGGGGACAGGGGGCGCACAGATACGCAGTATTTT.

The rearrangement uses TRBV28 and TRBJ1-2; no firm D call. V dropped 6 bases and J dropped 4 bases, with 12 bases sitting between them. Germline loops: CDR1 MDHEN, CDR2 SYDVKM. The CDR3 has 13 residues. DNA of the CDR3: TGTGCCAGCAGGGCTTCAGGTAGCTATGGCTACACCTTC. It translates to CASRASGSYGYTF.

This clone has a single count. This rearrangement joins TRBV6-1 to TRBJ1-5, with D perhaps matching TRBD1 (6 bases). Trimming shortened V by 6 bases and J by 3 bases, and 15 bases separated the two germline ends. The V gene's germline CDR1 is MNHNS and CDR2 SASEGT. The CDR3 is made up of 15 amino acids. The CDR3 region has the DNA TGTGCCAGCAGCCATACAGGGATGGTCAATCAGCCCCAGCATTTT. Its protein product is CASSHTGMVNQPQHF.

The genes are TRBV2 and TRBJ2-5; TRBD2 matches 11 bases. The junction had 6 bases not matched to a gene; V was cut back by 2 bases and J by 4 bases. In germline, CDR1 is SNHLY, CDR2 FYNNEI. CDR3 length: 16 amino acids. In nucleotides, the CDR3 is TGTGCCAGCAGTGAATGGGCTAGCGGGGGGCTAGAGACCCAGTACTTC. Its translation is CASSEWASGGLETQYF.

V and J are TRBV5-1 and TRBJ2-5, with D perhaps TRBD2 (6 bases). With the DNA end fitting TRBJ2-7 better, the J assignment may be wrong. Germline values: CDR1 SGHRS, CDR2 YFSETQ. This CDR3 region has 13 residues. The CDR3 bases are TGCGCCAGCAGCCCCCCGGGGGTGTACGAGCAGTACTTC. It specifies CASSPPGVYEQYF.